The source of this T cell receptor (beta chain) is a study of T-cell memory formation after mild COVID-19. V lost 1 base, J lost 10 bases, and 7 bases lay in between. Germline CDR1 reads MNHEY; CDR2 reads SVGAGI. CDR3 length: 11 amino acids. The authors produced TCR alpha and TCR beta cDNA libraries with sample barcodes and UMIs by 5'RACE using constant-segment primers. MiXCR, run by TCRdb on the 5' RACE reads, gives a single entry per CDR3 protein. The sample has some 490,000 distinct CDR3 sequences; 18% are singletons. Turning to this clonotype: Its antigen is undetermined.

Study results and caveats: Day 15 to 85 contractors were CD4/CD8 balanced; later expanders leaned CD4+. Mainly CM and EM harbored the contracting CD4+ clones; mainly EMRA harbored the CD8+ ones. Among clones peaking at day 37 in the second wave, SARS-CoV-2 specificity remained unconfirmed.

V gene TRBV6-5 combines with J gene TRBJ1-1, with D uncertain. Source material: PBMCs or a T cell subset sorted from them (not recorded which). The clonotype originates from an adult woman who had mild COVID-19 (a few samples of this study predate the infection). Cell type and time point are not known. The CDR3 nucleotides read TGTGCCAGCAGTTACTGGGGTGGAGCTTTCTTT. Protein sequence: CASSYWGGAFF.